This TCR beta chain derives from a study of cytomegalovirus exposure and HLA in healthy donors (TCRdb year 2017). For the study in its entirety: An earlier analysis of approximately 590 of the donors reported roughly 300 Gb of sequence data and roughly 100 million unique TCR beta sequences from about 200 million T cells. The number of donors typed differed by locus, with about 629-640 for A, B, C, DRB1 and DQB1, roughly 550 for DQA1, nearly 610 for DPA1, and about 450 for DPB1. Among 398 genotyped donors of the cohort, an average of roughly 240,000 unique TCR beta nucleotide sequences were sequenced per donor, roughly 20% of them non-productive. The study combined high-throughput TCR immunosequencing, statistical association of individual TCRs with disease status, and machine learning to predict cytomegalovirus infection status. The study aimed to test whether cataloging public T cell receptors could reveal signatures of past pathogen exposure. A later genetic analysis took genome-wide SNP genotypes for 398 of the 666 donors and used that subset as a discovery cohort. About 300 gigabases of sequencing data and 80 million or so unique TCR sequences were included in an early release covering roughly 600 HLA-typed donors. In an earlier analysis of several hundred of the donors, high-throughput TCR beta sequencing was used to judge whether each TCR beta V gene segment behaved as functional or pseudogenic. Roughly five DR-DQ haplotypes were treated as single units for association and clustering because of strong linkage in the cohort. Of the 300 to 500 genotyped donors, approximately 81% were placed in the genetic ancestry cluster associated with self-reported Caucasian donors. In the later analysis, no new phenotypic data were used to find candidate immune exposures; instead, reliance was placed on TCR beta sequences and their occurrence across donors. All discovery cohort repertoires had been generated on a single sequencing platform. Using immunosequencing, the study profiled T cell repertoires from fewer than 700 subjects and related those repertoires to cytomegalovirus serostatus. A separate validation cohort of 100 to 150 different subjects was used in addition to the roughly 670-subject first cohort. HLA typing included class I and class II loci at four-digit resolution. Alongside the repertoire data, information on donor age, sex, ethnicity and CMV serostatus was compiled. A later analysis re-examined previously published TCR beta repertoires from just over 650 donors and added high-resolution HLA genotyping to investigate patterns of TCR occurrence. The research as a whole found: A later analysis found that most CMV-associated TCR beta chains appeared HLA-restricted, with HLA associations seemingly driven largely by CMV exposure. The classifier was reported to diagnose cytomegalovirus status with high specificity and sensitivity in both the original cohort and the validation cohort. A cluster of highly shared sequence variants was judged likely to represent a technical artifact of the sequencing pipeline. This cohort had only TCR beta chains sequenced, and the lack of alpha or paired-chain data limited which features could be detected. Because counts were too low, about 18 rarely observed V segments, including chromosome 9 orphons, were left out of the earlier analysis of approximately 580 of the donors. A further reported finding was that TCR beta sequences accurately predicted the HLA-A and HLA-B alleles for most subjects in the first cohort. CMV serostatus was the only immune exposure information available for the cohort. V-gene and J-gene trimming of TCR beta chains was associated with a missense DCLRE1C variant in a later genetic analysis, and the association was replicated in an independent cohort. The authors suggested that the approach could potentially be extended to other disease states and immunological phenotypes. In a later analysis, the rate of TCR association differed among HLA loci, with DRB1 alleles having the most associated TCRs and HLA-C alleles having the fewest. Because HLA typing was missing for some donors at each locus, association tests included only the typed subset. Roughly uniform sequencing depth across donors was assumed in presence/absence analyses, although this assumption may not hold. In an earlier analysis of some 500 of the donors, most TCR beta V segments were observed in productive rearrangements about 87% or about 30% of the time, broadly matching IMGT annotations. The 87-base-pair reads could not distinguish some IMGT-functional V segments, including TRBV6-2 and TRBV6-3, so those segments were excluded. Most TCR sequences were seen in very few donors, while some public TCRs were found in many individuals. Assigning TCR associations to individual alleles was difficult when HLA alleles, especially DR and DQ, strongly co-occurred. In a later analysis, several top co-occurrence clusters were reported to appear linked to parvovirus B19, influenza, CMV and Epstein-Barr virus. The study listed 164 TCR beta chains as associated with cytomegalovirus. Compared with equally common non-associated chains, HLA-associated TCR beta chains in a later analysis were more clonally expanded and had lower generation probabilities. In a later analysis, some 18,000 TCR beta sequences were associated with specific HLA alleles at a false discovery rate of 0.05. Correlated functional status among segregating V segments might be attributable to linkage disequilibrium, but an unknown experimental factor could not be ruled out. A few of the identified cytomegalovirus-associated TCR beta chains were confirmed in vitro to be specific for cytomegalovirus antigens. Compared with the 666-donor mean, donors in an Asian-associated ancestry cluster had fewer N-insertions in productive TCRs, according to a later genetic analysis.

Points on this clone: There is no known antigen for this receptor. No base quality information exists; no much larger clone differs at one position.

The cohort comprised some 680 healthy bone marrow donors. Cohort members were all nominally healthy when sampled, although unrecorded immune exposures were likely present. The donor was CMV seropositive and belonged to the group of more than 250 seropositive cohort members. A peripheral blood sample was provided by each donor, and peripheral blood mononuclear cells were used for TCR beta sequencing. The Qiagen DNeasy Blood Extraction Kit was used to extract genomic DNA from the blood cell samples. Libraries were prepared through the immunoSEQ multiplex PCR assay. A mixture of 60 forward primers for TCR Vbeta segments and 13 reverse primers for TCR Jbeta segments was used in the multiplex PCR. A multiplex PCR assay on genomic DNA amplified the CDR3 region of rearranged TCR beta genes. Amplified TCR beta libraries were sequenced as 87-base-pair reads on the Illumina HiSeq System. The paper's data handling went like this. A later analysis counted about 76 million unique TCR beta chains across the 640 or so repertoires, and 10 million to 11 million of these chains were shared by at least two donors. Raw reads were error-corrected and collapsed into unique sequences with a nearest-neighbor algorithm that merged closely related sequences to remove PCR and sequencing errors. CDR3 sequences were aligned to IMGT reference sequences to assign V, D and J gene segments. For a sequence to be retained, a match of at least six nucleotides was required to both a V gene segment and a J gene segment. A rearrangement counted as productive if the CDR3 had no stop codons and remained in frame with V and J, and every other rearrangement counted as non-productive. CDR3 was defined according to IMGT convention as the region running from the second conserved V-encoded cysteine to the conserved J-encoded phenylalanine. Sequences without an unambiguous match to a single V gene segment were excluded from the earlier analysis of 450 to 750 of the donors. An earlier analysis of fewer than 650 of the donors classified V segments as functional when productive rearrangements were above 56.7% and as segregating when the standard deviation between donors was above 5%. A statistical classification framework was built to diagnose cytomegalovirus status from the catalog of TCR beta chain sequences. V and J gene assignment, in a later analysis, came from comparing TCR nucleotide sequences with IMGT/GENE-DB human TR gene sequences. In a later analysis, CDR3 sequences and most-parsimonious VDJ recombination scenarios were assigned using the TCRdist pipeline. A later analysis defined each TCR beta chain by its CDR3 amino acid sequence plus V-gene family, and excluded reads lacking a unique V-gene family. A later analysis removed roughly 590 highly shared, low-generation-probability nucleotide sequences to deal with suspected cross-contamination and a sequencing artifact. For each public chain, a later analysis derived a clonal expansion index from normalized ranks of inferred template counts within each repertoire. A later analysis computed generation probabilities with a VDJ recombination model fitted to out-of-frame rearrangements, and checked the results against IGoR. A later analysis scored TCR-TCR, TCR-HLA and TCR-CMV co-occurrence with hypergeometric tests, applying a repertoire-size bias correction to TCR pairs. A later analysis estimated false discovery rates by permuting HLA or CMV assignments 20 times. In a later analysis, co-occurring TCRs were grouped using DBSCAN, and TCRdist sequence similarity was added for clustering within HLA-allele-positive subsets. Co-occurrence clustering excluded repertoires with fewer than 30,000 or more than 120,000 public chains, plus five with anomalous nucleotide sharing. TCRdb limited this immuneACCESS table to in-frame rearrangements with V and J called. A share of clones is missing; checked studies link under half to unresolved V genes, and the rest is unexplained. V, J and clone size are those of that table, while D and trimming were read from the DNA. The sample includes around 210,000 clones, with around 79% observed a single time. Together, the top ten hold around 0.42% of the sample.

Its CDR3 holds 19 amino acids, cysteine through phenylalanine. Only the CDR3 DNA stays, 57 bases, in frame from base 1. CDR1 SGDLS and CDR2 YYNGEE are derived from the germline V gene. V is pruned by 0 bases and J by 5 bases, leaving 10 bases of the junction without a gene match. The receptor's source is a male donor in good health and CMV-seropositive. In this chain, TRBV9 is recombined with TRBJ2-1, with TRBD2 matching 14 junction bases. The sample consisted of PBMCs. The CDR3 sequence is CASSVEGLAGVGVDNEQFF. The nucleotides are TGTGCCAGCAGCGTAGAGGGACTAGCGGGGGTCGGAGTAGACAATGAGCAGTTCTTC.